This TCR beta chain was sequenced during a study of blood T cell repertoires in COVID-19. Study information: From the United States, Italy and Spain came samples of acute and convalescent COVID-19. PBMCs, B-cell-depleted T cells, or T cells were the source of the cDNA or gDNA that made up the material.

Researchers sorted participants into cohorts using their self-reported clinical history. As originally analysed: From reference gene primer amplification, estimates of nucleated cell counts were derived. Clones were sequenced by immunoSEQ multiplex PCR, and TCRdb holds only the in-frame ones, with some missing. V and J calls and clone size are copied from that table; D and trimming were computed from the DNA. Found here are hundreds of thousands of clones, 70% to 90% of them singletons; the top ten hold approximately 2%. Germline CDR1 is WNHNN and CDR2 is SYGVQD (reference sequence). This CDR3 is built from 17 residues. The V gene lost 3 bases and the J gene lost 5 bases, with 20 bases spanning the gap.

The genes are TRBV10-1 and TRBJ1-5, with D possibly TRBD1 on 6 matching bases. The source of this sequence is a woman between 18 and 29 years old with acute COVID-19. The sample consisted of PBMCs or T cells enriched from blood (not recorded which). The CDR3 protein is CASSDNGVNRDHQPQHF. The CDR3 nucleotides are TGCGCCAGCAGTGACAACGGGGTTAACAGGGATCATCAGCCCCAGCATTTT.